The 8 T cell receptor beta chains in this list originate from one sample, sequenced in a study of blood T cell repertoires in COVID-19. Sequencing used immunoSEQ multiplex PCR; TCRdb keeps in-frame clones, though not all of them. The sample lists roughly 150,000 clones, about 74% occurring once. Material: peripheral blood. The receptors come from a man aged 55 to 70 with acute or convalescent COVID-19.

The genes are TRBV9 and TRBJ2-5, with 11 positions matching TRBD1. Trimming removed 0 bases from V and 2 bases from J; junction bases left unmatched: 3. This CDR3 spans 16 amino acids. Germline CDR1 is SGDLS and CDR2 is YYNGEE. CDR3 nucleotides: TGTGCCAGCAGCGTAGCCGGGGACAGGGGGCAAGAGACCCAGTACTTC. Translated: CASSVAGDRGQETQYF.

The chain employs TRBV27 and TRBJ1-5; TRBD1 agrees at 9 bases. The length of the CDR3 is 14 residues. The germline gives CDR1 MNHEY, CDR2 SMNVEV (reference sequence). V shed 6 bases, J shed 7 bases, and the junction held 7 bases outside the gene matches. The CDR3 reads CASRPGQGTQPQHF. The CDR3, as DNA: TGTGCCAGCAGACCGGGACAGGGTACCCAGCCCCAGCATTTT.

CDR3 bases: TGTGCCAGCAGCGTATCACCTCGACAGGGGGCAGGTGGAAACACCATATATTTT. Its translation is CASSVSPRQGAGGNTIYF. This chain links TRBV9 with TRBJ1-3, with 10 bases lining up with TRBD1. Per the germline V gene, CDR1 is SGDLS and CDR2 is YYNGEE. Trimming at V came to 1 base and at J to 3 bases, leaving 10 bases not matched to a gene. The CDR3 is 18 amino acids. Using reference TRBV9 and TRBJ1-3 for the parts outside the CDR3, the full variable domain is DSGVTQTPKHLITATGQRVTLRCSPRSGDLSVYWYQQSLDQGLQFLIQYYNGEERAKGNILERFSAQQFPDLHSELNLSSLELGDSALYFCASSVSPRQGAGGNTIYFGEGSWLTVV.

This chain connects TRBV6-5 to TRBJ1-1, with D possibly TRBD1 on 6 matching bases. V dropped 2 bases and J dropped 5 bases, with 15 bases sitting between them. The CDR3 length is 15 residues. CDR1 and CDR2 (germline): MNHEY, SVGAGI. The CDR3 DNA reads TGTGCCAGCAGTTACGATGTCAGGGGAAGGACTGAAGCTTTCTTT. It is translated as CASSYDVRGRTEAFF.

The chain has TRBV19 and TRBJ1-2; 10 positions match TRBD1. V trimming: 5 bases; J trimming: 4 bases; junction bases outside the gene matches: 4. This CDR3 has 14 residues. Per germline, CDR1 LNHDA and CDR2 SQIVND (reference sequence). CDR3 DNA: TGTGCCAGTAGTGTGACAGGGGGCGGCTATGGCTACACCTTC. Translation: CASSVTGGGYGYTF.

This clone has a handful of counts. The gene calls are TRBV19 and TRBJ2-7; TRBD2 matches 8 bases. The length of the CDR3 is 15 residues. Germline CDR1 LNHDA, CDR2 SQIVND (reference sequence). V gave up 2 bases and J gave up 0 bases; unmatched junction bases: 3. CDR3 DNA: TGTGCCAGTAGTATAAGCGGGGGCCCCTCCTACGAGCAGTACTTC. Translating gives CASSISGGPSYEQYF. Using reference TRBV19 and TRBJ2-7 for the parts outside the CDR3, the full variable domain is DGGITQSPKYLFRKEGQNVTLSCEQNLNHDAMYWYRQDPGQGLRLIYYSQIVNDFQKGDIAEGYSVSREKKESFPLTVTSAQKNPTAFYLCASSISGGPSYEQYFGPGTRLTVT.

This clone was picked up a small number of times. The sample contains more than one DNA sequence encoding this CDR3. The CDR3 sequence: CASSQSGTGGEKLFF. CDR3 nucleotide sequence: TGCGCCAGCAGCCAATCCGGGACAGGGGGCGAAAAACTGTTTTTT. The chain links TRBV5-1 to TRBJ1-4; TRBD1 aligns across 12 bases. CDR1 is SGHRS, CDR2 YFSETQ, per germline. Unmatched junction bases numbered 6, after V lost 4 bases and J lost 8 bases. The CDR3 is made up of 15 amino acids.

The sample holds one count of this clone. The J gene is TRBJ2-1, the V gene TRBV5-1; 7 positions match TRBD1. CDR1 and CDR2 from the germline V gene are SGHRS and YFSETQ. CDR3 length: 15 residues. V trimming: 5 bases; J trimming: 5 bases; junction bases outside the gene matches: 10. CDR3 in DNA: TGCGCCAGCAGTGATACCGGGACAGTTAACAATGAGCAGTTCTTC. As protein: CASSDTGTVNNEQFF.